Below, 30 T cell receptor beta chains from the same sample are listed, as sequenced in a study of T cells in Graves' hyperthyroidism and ophthalmopathy. Authors of the study amplified TCR beta CDR3 regions from RNA transcripts. The HTBI primer set was used in a first-round RT-PCR of the TCR CDR3. TCRdb re-called the multiplex PCR reads with MiXCR, one entry per CDR3 protein. The table has some 560,000 distinct CDR3 sequences, around 13% seen once. Source material: blood. Receptors originate from a woman aged 40 to 55 with Graves' hyperthyroidism.

The chain uses TRBV28 and TRBJ1-2; no clear D. The CDR3 has 13 residues. Trimming took 2 bases from V and 2 from J, leaving 6 bases between them. CDR1 and CDR2 (germline): MDHEN, SYDVKM. The CDR3 region is CASSLARNYGYTF. The CDR3 DNA reads TGTGCCAGCAGTTTAGCCAGGAACTATGGCTACACCTTC.

At least ten counts were recorded for this clonotype. The chain uses TRBV28 and TRBJ2-7, with D tentatively TRBD2 (6 bases). Trimming took 1 base from V and 6 from J, leaving 16 bases between them. Germline V CDR1 and CDR2: MDHEN, SYDVKM. The CDR3 consists of 15 residues. The CDR3 sequence: CASSLFQGGGTEQYF. CDR3 bases: TGTGCCAGCAGTTTATTCCAGGGAGGAGGGACCGAGCAGTACTTC. Drawing the rest from reference TRBV28 and TRBJ2-7, the complete variable domain is DVKVTQSSRYLVKRTGEKVFLECVQDMDHENMFWYRQDPGLGLRLIYFSYDVKMKEKGDIPEGYSVSREKKERFSLILESASTNQTSMYLCASSLFQGGGTEQYFGPGTRLTVT.

This clonotype was counted a few times. This rearrangement joins TRBV29-1 to TRBJ2-5, with D unresolved. The germline gives CDR1 SQVTM, CDR2 ANQGSEA. Trimming stripped 4 bases from V and 1 base from J, with 7 bases between. The CDR3 runs to 12 residues. CDR3 nucleotide sequence: TGCAGCGTTGGGCACAGCCAAGAGACCCAGTACTTC. Translation gives CSVGHSQETQYF.

This clonotype came up a few times. The chain employs TRBV30 and TRBJ1-5; tentative D call: TRBD1 (5 bases). V shed 0 bases and J shed 6 bases, with 15 bases lying between them. Germline lookup yields CDR1 GTSNPN and CDR2 SVGIG (reference sequence). This CDR3 has 15 amino acids. CDR3 loop: CAWSVTRTQGQPQHF. The CDR3 nucleotides read TGTGCCTGGAGTGTAACGAGGACGCAGGGTCAGCCCCAGCATTTT.

This clonotype was seen many times. The V gene is TRBV24-1, the J gene TRBJ2-1, with 12 bases fitting TRBD2. This CDR3 has 16 amino acids. The germline CDR1 and CDR2 sequences are KGHDR and SFDVKD. The junction had 4 bases not matched to a gene; V was cut back by 4 bases and J by 4 bases. The CDR3, as DNA: TGTGCCACCAGTGACCTAGCGGGAGGGCCGTACAATGAGCAGTTCTTC. This translates into CATSDLAGGPYNEQFF.

This clonotype has at least ten counts. The chain is built from TRBV2 and TRBJ2-1, with 7 positions matching TRBD2. Germline values: CDR1 SNHLY, CDR2 FYNNEI. V was pared by 7 bases and J by 6 bases, with 6 bases of the junction left unmatched. The length of the CDR3 is 13 residues. The DNA of the CDR3 is TGTGCCAGCACAGGCGGGGGACTCAATGAGCAGTTCTTC. Residues: CASTGGGLNEQFF.

The chain links TRBV7-9 to TRBJ1-4; 9 bases align to TRBD1. CDR1 is SEHNR and CDR2 is FQNEAQ in the germline V gene (reference sequence). V shed 5 bases, J shed 7 bases, and the junction held 8 bases outside the gene matches. The CDR3 has 15 amino acids. The CDR3 DNA is TGTGCCAGCAGCAATACAGGGGGCAAGGTTGAAAAACTGTTTTTT. This codes for CASSNTGGKVEKLFF.

This clonotype was recorded many times. The chain combines TRBV11-3 with TRBJ2-7; 8 positions agree with TRBD1. The germline V gene encodes CDR1 SGHNT and CDR2 YENEEA. The CDR3 is 15 residues long. V lost 5 bases and J lost 2; bases outside the gene matches: 8. In DNA form, the CDR3 reads TGTGCCAGCAGCCCAGGGCTGGACAGGGCCTACGAGCAGTACTTC. As protein: CASSPGLDRAYEQYF.

A few counts support this clonotype. This may come from a read error, since a much larger clone is one base off. This chain joins TRBV5-1 and TRBJ1-1; tentatively, D is TRBD1 (5 bases). Trimming took off 5 bases at V and 1 base at J, with 12 bases between the two ends. CDR1 is SGHRS, CDR2 YFSETQ, per germline. This CDR3 spans 14 amino acids. CDR3 residues: CASRARGSNTEAFF. The DNA of the CDR3 is TGCGCCAGCAGGGCAAGGGGCTCGAACACTGAAGCTTTCTTT.

This clonotype was observed at least ten times. The J gene is TRBJ2-3, the V gene TRBV18; D is possibly TRBD1 (5 bases). Trimming shortened V by 2 bases and J by 3 bases, and 12 bases separated the two germline ends. The germline V gene encodes CDR1 KGHSH and CDR2 LQKENI. The CDR3 contains 15 residues. The CDR3 loop reads CASSPSGARTDTQYF. The DNA of the CDR3 is TGTGCCAGCTCACCAAGTGGGGCACGGACAGATACGCAGTATTTT.

The chain uses TRBV5-6 and TRBJ1-5; TRBD1 aligns across 8 bases. Looked up from germline, CDR1 is SGHDT and CDR2 is YYEEEE. V lost 4 bases and J lost 7; bases outside the gene matches: 13. CDR3 size: 16 residues. The DNA of the CDR3 is TGTGCCAGCAGCGACTGGACAGGGCCCCGGGGACAGCCCCAGCATTTT. This encodes CASSDWTGPRGQPQHF.

This CDR3 reads CASSLGQGNSGNTIYF. In DNA, the CDR3 is TGCGCCAGCAGCTTGGGACAGGGGAACTCTGGAAACACCATATATTTT. This rearrangement joins TRBV5-1 to TRBJ1-3; TRBD1 matches 8 bases. The V gene end was trimmed by 0 bases and the J gene end by 0 bases; junction bases not matched to a gene: 2. This CDR3 contains 16 residues. The germline gives CDR1 SGHRS, CDR2 YFSETQ. Full variable domain (rest looked up from reference TRBV5-1 and TRBJ1-3): KAGVTQTPRYLIKTRGQQVTLSCSPISGHRSVSWYQQTPGQGLQFLFEYFSETQRNKGNFPGRFSGRQFSNSRSEMNVSTLELGDSALYLCASSLGQGNSGNTIYFGEGSWLTVV.

This clonotype appeared many times. This rearrangement joins TRBV10-3 to TRBJ1-5; D is perhaps TRBD1 (6 bases). The CDR3 covers 14 residues. Per the germline V gene, CDR1 is ENHRY and CDR2 is SYGVKD. Trimming took 2 bases from V and 7 from J, leaving 12 bases between them. The CDR3 sequence: CAISEAGAGQPQHF. DNA of the CDR3: TGTGCCATCAGTGAGGCAGGGGCGGGGCAGCCCCAGCATTTT.

The rearrangement joins TRBV18 to TRBJ2-5, with TRBD2 identical over 9 bases. Per germline, CDR1 KGHSH and CDR2 LQKENI. The CDR3 has 15 residues. Trimming cost V 0 bases and J 5 bases; bases outside gene matches: 4. This CDR3 reads CASSPPAGGDETQYF. The CDR3 DNA reads as TGTGCCAGCTCACCACCCGCGGGAGGGGACGAGACCCAGTACTTC.

The chain carries TRBV7-6 and TRBJ2-1; TRBD2 agrees at 13 bases. Looked up from germline, CDR1 is SGHVS and CDR2 is FNYEAQ. The CDR3 is 15 amino acids. J lost 8 bases, V lost 4 bases, and 5 bases had no gene match. The CDR3 spells CASSSTSGRDHEQFF. CDR3 in DNA: TGTGCCAGCAGCTCCACTAGCGGGAGGGACCATGAGCAGTTCTTC.

This clonotype was counted a few times. The J gene is TRBJ2-1, the V gene TRBV9; TRBD2 aligns across 9 bases. Germline-derived CDR1 and CDR2 are SGDLS and YYNGEE. The CDR3 spans 15 residues. The trim removed 4 bases at V and 7 bases at J, leaving 9 bases unmatched. CDR3 sequence: CASSPRGGAGNEQFF. The CDR3 region has the DNA TGTGCCAGCAGCCCGCGGGGGGGGGCAGGGAATGAGCAGTTCTTC.

This clonotype was found many times. The genes are TRBV5-1 and TRBJ1-1; possible D gene TRBD1, 5 bases. The V gene's germline CDR1 is SGHRS and CDR2 YFSETQ. Trimming took 0 bases from V and 4 from J, leaving 7 bases between them. The CDR3 spans 13 residues. The CDR3 loop reads CASSLEGATEAFF. In DNA, the CDR3 is TGCGCCAGCAGCTTGGAAGGGGCCACTGAAGCTTTCTTT.

This clonotype was detected ten times or more. The chain carries TRBV2 and TRBJ2-7, with D unclear. Germline V CDR1 and CDR2: SNHLY, FYNNEI. This CDR3 region has 15 residues. V lost 4 bases and J 0 bases, leaving 13 bases between the germline ends. The CDR3 DNA follows: TGTGCCAGCAGTGCCTCGACAAAGAGCTCCTACGAGCAGTACTTC. It codes for CASSASTKSSYEQYF.

This clonotype has ten or more counts. The CDR3 bases are TGTGCCAGCAGCCAGACAGGCGAAAATTCACCCCTCCACTTT. Translating gives CASSQTGENSPLHF. The J gene is TRBJ1-6, the V gene TRBV3-1, with a tentative D call TRBD1 (6 bases). V lost 3 bases and J 7 bases, leaving 10 bases between the germline ends. This CDR3 comprises 14 residues. Germline CDR1 reads LGHDT; CDR2 reads YNNKEL (reference sequence).

The rearrangement uses TRBV25-1 and TRBJ1-2, with a weak D call TRBD1 (6 bases). CDR1 and CDR2 (germline): MGHDK, SYGVNS. The CDR3 has 13 amino acids. Trimming took off 6 bases at V and 2 bases at J, with 10 bases between the two ends. CDR3 sequence: CASREGGNYGYTF. The CDR3 DNA follows: TGTGCCAGCAGAGAAGGGGGGAACTATGGCTACACCTTC.

The table lists this clonotype with many counts. This sequence joins TRBV30 and TRBJ2-7; 7 bases match TRBD2. J lost 4 bases, V lost 2 bases, and 5 bases had no gene match. The CDR3 runs to 13 residues. The germline gives CDR1 GTSNPN, CDR2 SVGIG (reference sequence). The CDR3 nucleotides read TGTGCCTGGAGTTATACGGGAGGTTACGAGCAGTACTTC. It yields the protein CAWSYTGGYEQYF.

Remarks on this clonotype: A read error is possible here, since a much larger clone lies one base away. The rearrangement links TRBV28 to TRBJ2-3; the D gene is possibly TRBD2 (6 bases). From germline, CDR1 is MDHEN and CDR2 SYDVKM. The length of the CDR3 is 15 residues. CDR3 sequence (DNA): TGTGCCAGCAGTTTAAGTAAGGAGGGCACAGATGCGCAGTATTTT. Protein: CASSLSKEGTDAQYF.

This clonotype was observed at least ten times. V gene TRBV10-3 combines with J gene TRBJ1-5, with D perhaps matching TRBD1 (6 bases). Per the germline V gene, CDR1 is ENHRY and CDR2 is SYGVKD. Trimming took off 5 bases at V and 5 bases at J, with 16 bases between the two ends. CDR3 length: 15 amino acids. The CDR3 DNA sequence: TGTGCCATCAGTCCAGAATCGACAGGTCATCAGCCCCAGCATTTT. Amino acid sequence: CAISPESTGHQPQHF.

This clonotype was seen repeatedly, ten times or more. Written as DNA, the CDR3 is TGCGCCAGCAGAAGGACTAGCGGGATCGACAATGAGCAGTTCTTC. Its translation: CASRRTSGIDNEQFF. V and J are TRBV5-1 and TRBJ2-1, with 12 bases that match TRBD2. The CDR3 extends over 15 amino acids. Germline V CDR1 and CDR2: SGHRS, YFSETQ. Trimming took 5 bases from V and 5 from J; bases not matched to a gene: 5.

As regards this clonotype: A read error is possible here, since a much larger clone lies one base away. The chain couples TRBV9 to TRBJ2-7, with 10 bases aligning to TRBD2. This CDR3 has 15 residues. Germline V lookup: CDR1 SGDLS, CDR2 YYNGEE. CDR3 sequence: CANSVDPTSGLEQYF. The CDR3 DNA reads TGTGCCAACAGCGTAGATCCGACTAGCGGGTTAGAGCAGTACTTC.

The J gene is TRBJ2-1, the V gene TRBV9; 8 bases are shared with TRBD2. CDR3 length equals 14 residues. Germline CDR1 reads SGDLS; CDR2 reads YYNGEE. V lost 0 bases, J lost 5 bases, and 1 base stayed unmatched. CDR3 region: CASSVDGRDNEQFF. Here the CDR3 DNA reads TGTGCCAGCAGCGTAGACGGGAGGGACAATGAGCAGTTCTTC.

Ten or more counts support this clonotype. The CDR3 DNA is TGTGCCAGCAGTCTTCAGGGTACCTACGAGCAGTACTTC. Translating gives CASSLQGTYEQYF. The V and J genes are TRBV12-3 or TRBV12-4 and TRBJ2-7, with D possibly being TRBD1 (5 bases). The V gene lost 5 bases and the J gene lost 2 bases, with 10 bases spanning the gap. There are 13 residues in the CDR3.

The table lists this clonotype with many counts. The chain couples TRBV20-1 to TRBJ2-7; 14 bases fit TRBD2. V trimming: 6 bases; J trimming: 6 bases; junction bases outside the gene matches: 10. Germline values: CDR1 DFQATT, CDR2 SNEGSKA (reference sequence). This CDR3 comprises 15 residues. The CDR3 reads CSAKGLAGGSAEQYF. CDR3 nucleotide sequence: TGCAGTGCCAAAGGACTAGCGGGAGGTTCGGCCGAGCAGTACTTC.

This clonotype was recorded once. The chain couples TRBV5-6 to TRBJ1-4; D ambiguous. CDR1 and CDR2 (germline): SGHDT, YYEEEE. The germline V and J ends were trimmed by 4 bases and 4 bases, with 11 bases remaining between them. CDR3 length: 14 residues. In DNA form, the CDR3 reads TGTGCCAGCAGCGTCGGGCAGATTAATGAAAAACTGTTTTTT. Translating it yields CASSVGQINEKLFF.

The chain combines TRBV4-1 with TRBJ2-1, with 7 bases fitting TRBD1. Germline-derived CDR1 and CDR2 are MGHRA and YSYEKL. V was pared by 1 base and J by 5 bases, with 5 bases of the junction left unmatched. CDR3 length equals 15 residues. CDR3 loop: CASSQGSGGNNEQFF. The CDR3 DNA sequence: TGCGCCAGCAGCCAAGGGTCAGGGGGAAACAATGAGCAGTTCTTC.